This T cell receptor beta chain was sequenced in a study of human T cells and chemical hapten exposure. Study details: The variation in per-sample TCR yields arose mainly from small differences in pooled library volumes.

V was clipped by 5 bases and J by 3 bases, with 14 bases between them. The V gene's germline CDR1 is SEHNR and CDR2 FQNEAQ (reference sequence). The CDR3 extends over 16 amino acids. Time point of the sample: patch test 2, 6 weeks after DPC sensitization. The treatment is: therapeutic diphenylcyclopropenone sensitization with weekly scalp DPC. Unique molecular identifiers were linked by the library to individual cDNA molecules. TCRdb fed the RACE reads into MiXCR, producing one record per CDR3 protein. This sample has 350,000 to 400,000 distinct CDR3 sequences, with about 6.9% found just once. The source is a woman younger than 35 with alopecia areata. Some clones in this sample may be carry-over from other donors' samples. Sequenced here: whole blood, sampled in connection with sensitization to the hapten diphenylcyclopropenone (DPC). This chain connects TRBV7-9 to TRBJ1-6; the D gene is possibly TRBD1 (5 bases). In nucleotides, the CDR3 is TGTGCCAGCAGCGCCGGGGCAGGGCTCTATAATTCACCCCTCCACTTT. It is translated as CASSAGAGLYNSPLHF. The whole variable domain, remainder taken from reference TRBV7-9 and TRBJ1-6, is DTGVSQNPRHKITKRGQNVTFRCDPISEHNRLYWYRQTLGQGPEFLTYFQNEAQLEKSRLLSDRFSAERPKGSFSTLEIQRTEQGDSAMYLCASSAGAGLYNSPLHFGNGTRLTVT.